The 25 T cell receptor beta chains below were found in one sample sequenced in a study of PD-1 blockade in classical Hodgkin lymphoma. In every patient, relapse followed autologous stem cell transplantation, while exposure to brentuximab vedotin differed. The data were produced by immunoSEQ multiplex PCR, yet TCRdb's version contains in-frame clones alone and is incomplete. The sample lists roughly 41,000 clones, 70% to 90% occurring once. The material sequenced was peripheral blood mononuclear cells (PBMCs), taken before the second cycle of nivolumab. These receptors were collected from a human donor with classical Hodgkin lymphoma.

The genes are TRBV7-3 and TRBJ2-1; 7 bases align to TRBD2. The CDR3 is 14 residues long. Germline CDR1 SGHTA, CDR2 FQGTGA. Trimming at V came to 6 bases and at J to 5 bases, leaving 7 bases not matched to a gene. The CDR3 spells CASSQGLVHNEQFF. In nucleotides, the CDR3 is TGTGCCAGCAGTCAAGGACTAGTCCACAATGAGCAGTTCTTC.

The chain combines TRBV21-1 with TRBJ2-7; the table's D call of TRBD1 was not tested on the DNA. TRBV21-1 is deemed a pseudogene. The CDR3 length is 14 residues. CDR3 sequence: CASSDYRGIGEQYF. The CDR3 bases are TGTGCCAGCAGCGACTACAGGGGTATCGGCGAGCAGTACTTC.

The gene calls are TRBV9 and TRBJ2-7; D is unclear. Germline loops: CDR1 SGDLS, CDR2 YYNGEE. V lost 2 bases and J 2 bases, leaving 11 bases between the germline ends. The CDR3 covers 14 residues. The CDR3 region is CASSVGQVPYEQYF. The CDR3 nucleotides read TGTGCCAGCAGCGTCGGTCAGGTTCCCTACGAGCAGTACTTC. The entire variable domain, with the rest obtained from reference TRBV9 and TRBJ2-7, is as follows: DSGVTQTPKHLITATGQRVTLRCSPRSGDLSVYWYQQSLDQGLQFLIQYYNGEERAKGNILERFSAQQFPDLHSELNLSSLELGDSALYFCASSVGQVPYEQYFGPGTRLTVT.

In this sample, this clone turned up once. V and J are TRBV9 and TRBJ2-7, with 9 bases lining up with TRBD1. Germline V gives CDR1 SGDLS, CDR2 YYNGEE. The CDR3 runs 15 residues. V lost 4 bases, J lost 5 bases, and 10 bases stayed unmatched. The CDR3 coding sequence is TGTGCCAGCAGCCCAGCACACCGGGACAGGGACGAGCAGTACTTC. It is translated as CASSPAHRDRDEQYF.

The V gene is TRBV5-1, the J gene TRBJ2-3, with D hard to call. Per germline, CDR1 SGHRS and CDR2 YFSETQ. V lost 7 bases, J lost 0 bases, and 6 bases lay in between. This CDR3 is 12 amino acids long. CDR3 DNA: TGCGCCAGCTTGGGTAGCACAGATACGCAGTATTTT. Its translation: CASLGSTDTQYF.

This chain joins TRBV20-1 and TRBJ1-2; weak D call: TRBD1 (6 bases). The CDR3 spans 10 residues. Trimming removed 5 bases at V and 8 bases at J, with 9 bases between. Germline lookup yields CDR1 DFQATT and CDR2 SNEGSKA (reference sequence). CDR3 loop: CSAHREGYTF. The CDR3 DNA sequence: TGCAGTGCTCACAGGGAGGGCTACACCTTC.

This chain uses TRBV10-3 with TRBJ2-7; D is possibly TRBD1 (6 bases). V was shortened by 10 bases and J by 0 bases, with 16 bases between the two germline ends. The CDR3 length is 14 residues. CDR1 is ENHRY, CDR2 SYGVKD, per germline. The CDR3 bases are TGTGCCAACTCCGACCCAGGGGTCTCCTACGAGCAGTACTTC. Translation gives CANSDPGVSYEQYF.

The J gene is TRBJ2-7, the V gene TRBV5-1; 7 bases map to TRBD1. With 1 base clipped from V and 4 bases from J, the junction kept 5 bases outside the gene matches. Germline V CDR1 and CDR2: SGHRS, YFSETQ. CDR3 size: 14 residues. CDR3 amino acids: CASSLLQGKYEQYF. In DNA, the CDR3 is TGCGCCAGCAGCTTGTTACAGGGGAAGTACGAGCAGTACTTC.

The chain couples TRBV18 to TRBJ1-4, with D possibly TRBD1 on 5 matching bases. The germline V gene encodes CDR1 KGHSH and CDR2 LQKENI. The CDR3 is made up of 13 amino acids. The V end lost 0 bases, the J end lost 8 bases, and 7 bases lay between the germline ends. This chain's CDR3 is CASSPPGREKLFF. In DNA, the CDR3 is TGTGCCAGCTCACCACCGGGACGCGAAAAACTGTTTTTT.

This chain uses TRBV6-5 with TRBJ2-1, with 7 nucleotides matching TRBD2. V was pared by 0 bases and J by 4 bases, with 6 bases of the junction left unmatched. CDR1 is MNHEY, CDR2 SVGAGI, per germline. The CDR3 is made up of 16 amino acids. DNA for the CDR3: TGTGCCAGCAGTTACTCTTCTAGCGGAAGTTACAATGAGCAGTTCTTC. Protein product: CASSYSSSGSYNEQFF.

Only one count was recorded for this clone. This rearrangement joins TRBV6-1 to TRBJ2-7, with a possible D match to TRBD2 (5 bases). Germline V gene lookup returns CDR1 MNHNS and CDR2 SASEGT. Between the trimmed V and J ends, which lost 2 bases and 3 bases, there was a span of 17 bases. The CDR3 sequence is 16 residues long. CDR3 sequence: CASSETVTERDYEQYF. CDR3 nucleotides: TGTGCCAGCAGTGAAACCGTCACAGAGAGGGACTACGAGCAGTACTTC.

CDR3 loop: CASSDHRQLETQYF. CDR3 nucleotide sequence: TGTGCCAGCAGCGACCATCGCCAGCTGGAGACCCAGTACTTC. V usage is TRBV11-2 and J usage is TRBJ2-5; D is undetermined. V lost 5 bases and J lost 5, with 15 bases in between. The CDR3 length is 14 residues. Germline loops: CDR1 SGHAT, CDR2 FQNNGV.

V usage is TRBV18 and J usage is TRBJ2-7; TRBD2 might be the D (5 bases). V was cut by 2 bases and J by 2 bases, with 22 bases left in between. CDR1 is KGHSH and CDR2 is LQKENI in the germline V gene. The CDR3 is 18 residues long. The CDR3 DNA follows: TGTGCCAGCTCACCATTGCCGGGGTCTCCTGCCGTGGCCTACGAGCAGTACTTC. The encoded protein is CASSPLPGSPAVAYEQYF.

The chain links TRBV7-3 to TRBJ2-3; possibly TRBD2 for D (5 bases). Between the trimmed V and J ends, which lost 5 bases and 8 bases, there was a span of 11 bases. Germline V gives CDR1 SGHTA, CDR2 FQGTGA. There are 12 residues in the CDR3. CDR3 region: CASSATEGTQYF. The CDR3 nucleotides are TGTGCCAGCAGCGCCACAGAGGGTACGCAGTATTTT.

The CDR3: CASSLWNTEAFF. The CDR3 bases are TGTGCCAGCAGTTTATGGAACACTGAAGCTTTCTTT. The V gene is TRBV28, the J gene TRBJ1-1, with D unclear. The V gene's germline CDR1 is MDHEN and CDR2 SYDVKM. Trimming left V 0 bases short and J 1 base short, with 0 bases between. The CDR3 covers 12 residues.

The chain is built from TRBV7-2 and TRBJ2-5; the D gene is possibly TRBD2 (5 bases). The J call may be in error: the DNA end matches TRBJ2-7 better. Germline V gives CDR1 SGHTA, CDR2 FQGNSA. This CDR3 is 14 amino acids long. The CDR3 bases are TGTGCCAGCAGCTTTTCGGGGATTTTTGGCGAGCAGTACTTC. This sequence encodes CASSFSGIFGEQYF.

The chain links TRBV11-3 to TRBJ2-2, with D unclear. Trimming stripped 8 bases from V and 7 bases from J, with 17 bases between. The CDR3 consists of 14 residues. CDR1 SGHNT and CDR2 YENEEA come from the germline V gene. CDR3 coding DNA: TGTGCCAGCCGGGCGCTCACCATGGGCGGGGAGCTGTTTTTT. Translation gives CASRALTMGGELFF.

The chain uses TRBV19 and TRBJ2-1; TRBD1 agrees at 7 bases. Germline loops: CDR1 LNHDA, CDR2 SQIVND (reference sequence). The CDR3 has 14 residues. The ends lost 7 bases at V and 8 bases at J; junction bases unmatched: 11. CDR3 coding DNA: TGTGCCAGTACGGTAGAAGGGGGCCTAGATGAGCAGTTCTTC. The encoded protein is CASTVEGGLDEQFF.

The rearrangement joins TRBV7-9 to TRBJ1-2; possible D gene TRBD1, 5 bases. V gave up 5 bases and J gave up 3 bases, with 19 bases separating them. CDR1 and CDR2 (germline): SEHNR, FQNEAQ (reference sequence). The CDR3 length is 16 residues. The CDR3 sequence is CASSPGEAGEYYGYTF. The DNA of the CDR3 is TGTGCCAGCAGCCCCGGAGAAGCGGGGGAGTACTATGGCTACACCTTC.

V gene TRBV7-9 combines with J gene TRBJ2-5; 11 bases match TRBD2. The trim removed 1 base at V and 5 bases at J, leaving 6 bases unmatched. Per germline, CDR1 SEHNR and CDR2 FQNEAQ (reference sequence). The CDR3 has 16 amino acids. CDR3 bases: TGTGCCAGCAGCTTAGGGATGACTAGCGGGATTGAGACCCAGTACTTC. It yields the protein CASSLGMTSGIETQYF.

This sequence joins TRBV20-1 and TRBJ2-3, with 7 bases fitting TRBD2. The length of the CDR3 is 11 residues. Germline-derived CDR1 and CDR2 are DFQATT and SNEGSKA (reference sequence). V dropped 4 bases and J dropped 5; count of bases not matched to a gene: 0. CDR3 bases: TGCAGTGCTACGGGGGGAGATACGCAGTATTTT. Amino acids: CSATGGDTQYF.

The rearrangement joins TRBV7-8 to TRBJ2-3; 10 bases map to TRBD2. The CDR3 totals 16 residues. After removal of 7 bases from V and 6 bases from J, the junction contained 13 bases not matched to a gene. Germline loops: CDR1 SGHVS, CDR2 FQNEAQ. Written as DNA, the CDR3 is TGTGCCAGCACCCGAGGAGCGGGAGGGGTCACGGATACGCAGTATTTT. Translating it yields CASTRGAGGVTDTQYF.

The CDR3 spells CASRTFRDYEQYF. The DNA for the CDR3 is TGTGCCAGCAGGACATTCAGGGATTACGAGCAGTACTTC. The chain uses TRBV6-1 and TRBJ2-7; possibly TRBD1 for D (5 bases). V was clipped by 6 bases and J by 4 bases, with 13 bases between them. The CDR3 has 13 residues. The germline CDR1 and CDR2 sequences are MNHNS and SASEGT.

The CDR3 spells CASSFADRGLGYGYTF. DNA of the CDR3: TGTGCCAGCAGCTTTGCAGACAGGGGGCTTGGCTATGGCTACACCTTC. The chain links TRBV5-6 to TRBJ1-2; TRBD1 matches at 10 bases. The V gene end was trimmed by 2 bases and the J gene end by 4 bases; junction bases not matched to a gene: 8. The CDR3 totals 16 residues. Germline V lookup: CDR1 SGHDT, CDR2 YYEEEE.

The chain recombines TRBV27 with TRBJ2-7; 10 bases fit TRBD2. This CDR3 has 14 residues. After removal of 5 bases from V and 1 base from J, the junction contained 2 bases not matched to a gene. In germline, CDR1 is MNHEY, CDR2 SMNVEV (reference sequence). CDR3 sequence (DNA): TGTGCCAGCAGTGGACTAGCGGTTTCCTACGAGCAGTACTTC. Protein product: CASSGLAVSYEQYF.